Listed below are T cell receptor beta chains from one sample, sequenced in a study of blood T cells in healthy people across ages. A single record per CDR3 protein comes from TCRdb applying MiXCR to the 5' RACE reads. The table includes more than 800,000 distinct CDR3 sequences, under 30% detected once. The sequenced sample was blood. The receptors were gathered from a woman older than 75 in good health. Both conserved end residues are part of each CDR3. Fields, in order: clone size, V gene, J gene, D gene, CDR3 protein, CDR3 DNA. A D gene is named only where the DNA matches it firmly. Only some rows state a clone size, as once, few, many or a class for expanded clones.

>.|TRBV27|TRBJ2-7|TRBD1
CASSLSRDRSSYEQYF
TGTGCCAGCAGTTTATCGAGGGACAGGAGCTCCTACGAGCAGTACTTC
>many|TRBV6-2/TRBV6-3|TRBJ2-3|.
CASSYYPFDTQYF
TGTGCCAGCAGTTACTACCCTTTCGATACGCAGTATTTT
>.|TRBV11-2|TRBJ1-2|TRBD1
CAGSEQGAGGYTF
TGTGCCGGCAGCGAACAGGGGGCCGGTGGCTACACCTTC
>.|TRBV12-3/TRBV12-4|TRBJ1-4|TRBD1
CASSFQGADEKLFF
TGTGCCAGCAGTTTCCAGGGGGCGGATGAAAAACTGTTTTTT
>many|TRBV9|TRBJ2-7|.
CASSKGRDPYYEQYF
TGTGCCAGCAGCAAAGGACGCGATCCTTACTACGAGCAGTACTTC
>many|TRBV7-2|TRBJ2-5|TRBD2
CASSVMLAGGGVTQYF
TGTGCCAGCAGCGTAATGCTAGCGGGGGGCGGGGTGACCCAGTACTTC
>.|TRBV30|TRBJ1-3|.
CAWSGLLSNTIYF
TGTGCCTGGTCGGGCCTCCTGTCCAACACCATATATTTT
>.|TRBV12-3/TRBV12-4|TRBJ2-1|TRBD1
CASSPRTGVYNEQFF
TGTGCCAGCTCACCAAGGACAGGGGTATACAATGAGCAGTTCTTC
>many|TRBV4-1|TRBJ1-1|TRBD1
CASSQGWTGGTTEAFF
TGCGCCAGCAGCCAAGGATGGACAGGTGGGACCACTGAAGCTTTCTTT
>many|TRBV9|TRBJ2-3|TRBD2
CASGRDSGGTDTQYF
TGTGCCAGCGGCCGAGATAGCGGGGGCACAGATACGCAGTATTTT
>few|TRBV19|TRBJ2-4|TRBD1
CASSTTPGTGSIQYF
TGTGCCAGTAGTACTACGCCCGGGACAGGGAGCATTCAGTACTTC
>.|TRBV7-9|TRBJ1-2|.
CASSLDRTDYYGYTF
TGTGCCAGCAGCTTAGACAGGACAGACTACTATGGCTACACCTTC
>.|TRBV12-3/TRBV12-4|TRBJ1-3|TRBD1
CASSLDRGNTIYF
TGTGCCAGCAGTTTGGACAGGGGAAACACCATATATTTT
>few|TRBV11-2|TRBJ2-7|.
CASSLDLAEPYEQYF
TGTGCCAGCAGCTTAGATTTGGCGGAGCCCTACGAGCAGTACTTC
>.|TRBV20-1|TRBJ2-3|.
CSARGGFTDTQYF
TGCAGTGCTAGGGGGGGTTTCACAGATACGCAGTATTTT
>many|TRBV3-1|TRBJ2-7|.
CASSQDMNYEQYF
TGTGCCAGCAGCCAAGATATGAACTACGAGCAGTACTTC
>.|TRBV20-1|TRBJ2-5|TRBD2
CSARGEGEETQYF
TGCAGTGCTAGAGGGGAGGGAGAAGAGACCCAGTACTTC
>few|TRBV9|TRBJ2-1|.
CASSVGSGFSYNEQFF
TGTGCCAGCAGCGTAGGATCGGGGTTCTCCTACAATGAGCAGTTCTTC
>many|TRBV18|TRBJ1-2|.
CASSPPGLYGGYTF
TGTGCCAGCTCACCACCAGGCCTTTACGGGGGCTACACCTTC
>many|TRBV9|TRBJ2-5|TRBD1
CASSHQWDRGQETQYF
TGTGCCAGCAGCCACCAATGGGACAGGGGGCAGGAGACCCAGTACTTC
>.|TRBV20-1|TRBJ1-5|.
CSARIGQPQHF
TGCAGTGCTAGAATAGGTCAGCCCCAGCATTTT
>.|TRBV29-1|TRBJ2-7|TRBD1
CSVVTGALPYEQYF
TGCAGCGTGGTAACAGGGGCTCTACCCTACGAGCAGTACTTC
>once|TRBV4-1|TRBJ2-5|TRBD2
CASSQLADQETQYF
TGCGCCAGCAGCCAACTAGCGGACCAAGAGACCCAGTACTTC
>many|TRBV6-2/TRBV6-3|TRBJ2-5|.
CASNDRGGVETQYF
TGTGCCAGCAACGACAGGGGAGGGGTAGAGACCCAGTACTTC
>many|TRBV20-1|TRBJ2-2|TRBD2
CSAGIAGANTGELFF
TGCAGTGCTGGGATAGCGGGGGCGAACACCGGGGAGCTGTTTTTT
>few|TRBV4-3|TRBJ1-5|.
CASSQERRGMGQPQHF
TGCGCCAGCAGCCAAGAGAGAAGGGGGATGGGACAGCCCCAGCATTTT
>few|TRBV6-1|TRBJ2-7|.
CASSRSGGPTRRGSYEQYF
TGTGCCAGCAGTCGTTCCGGGGGTCCCACCCGGCGGGGCTCCTACGAGCAGTACTTC
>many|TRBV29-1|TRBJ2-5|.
CSVEDNGASKTQYF
TGCAGCGTTGAAGATAATGGGGCATCTAAGACCCAGTACTTC
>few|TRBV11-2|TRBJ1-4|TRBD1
CASSLSVRHRGTNEKLFF
TGTGCCAGCAGCTTATCGGTCCGTCACAGGGGCACTAATGAAAAACTGTTTTTT
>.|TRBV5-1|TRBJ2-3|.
CASSQTSGGDQRYF
TGCGCCAGCAGCCAGACTAGTGGGGGTGATCAGCGGTATTTT
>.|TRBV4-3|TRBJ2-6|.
CASGQDAGTVYSGANVLTF
TGCGCCAGCGGCCAAGATGCGGGGACAGTTTACTCTGGGGCCAACGTCCTGACTTTC
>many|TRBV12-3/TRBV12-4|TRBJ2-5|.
CASSPPGRTYQETQYF
TGTGCCAGCAGCCCACCTGGTAGAACGTACCAAGAGACCCAGTACTTC
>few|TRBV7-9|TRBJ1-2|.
CASSLWGSYTF
TGTGCCAGCAGCTTATGGGGTAGCTACACCTTC
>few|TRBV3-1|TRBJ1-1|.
CASSQSGGAMNTEAFF
TGTGCCAGCAGCCAATCCGGGGGGGCCATGAACACTGAAGCTTTCTTT
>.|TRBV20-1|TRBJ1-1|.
CSASRQRLNTEAFF
TGCAGTGCTAGTAGACAGAGATTGAACACTGAAGCTTTCTTT
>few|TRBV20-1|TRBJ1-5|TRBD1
CSAKGQLDQPQHF
TGCAGTGCTAAGGGACAGCTAGATCAGCCCCAGCATTTT
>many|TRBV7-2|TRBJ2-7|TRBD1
CASSLDATGSAYEQYF
TGTGCCAGCAGCTTAGATGCGACAGGGAGTGCCTACGAGCAGTACTTC
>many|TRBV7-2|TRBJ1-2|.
CASSVQVTVTGSYGYTF
TGTGCCAGCAGCGTCCAGGTTACAGTAACAGGGAGCTATGGCTACACCTTC
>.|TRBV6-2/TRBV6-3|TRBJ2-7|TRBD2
CASSYSSGLAGPYEQYF
TGTGCCAGCAGTTACTCGTCCGGACTAGCGGGGCCTTACGAGCAGTACTTC
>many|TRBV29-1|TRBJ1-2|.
CSAKVWSYTF
TGCAGCGCCAAAGTGTGGAGCTACACCTTC
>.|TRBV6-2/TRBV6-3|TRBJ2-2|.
CASSRTGLYTGELFF
TGTGCCAGCAGTAGGACGGGCCTCTACACCGGGGAGCTGTTTTTT
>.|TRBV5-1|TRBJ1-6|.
CASSYYGTQPSLHSGARNSPLHF
TGCGCCAGCAGTTATTACGGGACACAACCTTCCCTCCACTCAGGGGCGCGTAATTCACCCCTCCACTTT
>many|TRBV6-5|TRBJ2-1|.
CASKVWGNEQFF
TGTGCCAGCAAGGTCTGGGGGAATGAGCAGTTCTTC
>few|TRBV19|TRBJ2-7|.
CASSIDRTFSYEQYF
TGTGCCAGTAGTATAGATCGGACATTTTCCTACGAGCAGTACTTC
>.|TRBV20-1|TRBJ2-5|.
CSARDSSRNEQYF
TGCAGTGCTAGAGACTCTAGCCGGAATGAGCAGTACTTC
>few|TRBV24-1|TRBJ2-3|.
CATSGVFKETRHPRDTQYF
TGTGCCACCAGTGGCGTCTTCAAAGAGACTAGGCACCCTAGGGATACGCAGTATTTT
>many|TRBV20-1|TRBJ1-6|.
CSAMPYRKNSPLHF
TGCAGTGCTATGCCCTATAGGAAGAATTCACCCCTCCACTTT
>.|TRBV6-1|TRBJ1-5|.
CASRRDEGSGPQHF
TGTGCCAGTCGGAGGGATGAGGGGTCAGGGCCCCAGCATTTT
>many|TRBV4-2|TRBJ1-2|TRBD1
CASSQDSGGQGVGYTF
TGTGCCAGCAGCCAAGATAGTGGGGGACAGGGGGTCGGCTACACCTTC
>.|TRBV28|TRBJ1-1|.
CASAQGPNTKAFF
TGTGCCAGCGCCCAGGGGCCGAACACTAAAGCTTTCTTT